This passage covers 26 T cell receptor beta chains from one sample sequenced in a study of vaccination effects on CD4 cells after COVID-19. Assay used: immunoSEQ multiplex PCR; TCRdb lists only in-frame clones, some missing. Among 30,000 to 35,000 clones listed, 73% were seen once. No antigen has been identified for these receptors. Antigen-specific CD4+ T cells were first expanded with viral peptide pools by the ViraFEST assay and only then sequenced. The authors isolated CD4+ T cells after more than eight days of culture. Negative nucleocapsid antibody tests before and after vaccination confirmed no previous SARS-CoV-2 infection. The input for sequencing was CD4+ T cells from PBMCs cultured with HCoV-OC43 spike peptides, taken before COVID-19 vaccination. Specified subset: HCoV-OC43 spike overlapping peptide pool stimulation. These receptor sequences come from a human donor who received a COVID-19 vaccine.

The rearrangement links TRBV28 to TRBJ2-2; 8 nucleotides match TRBD2. From germline, CDR1 is MDHEN and CDR2 SYDVKM. V dropped 6 bases and J dropped 6; count of bases not matched to a gene: 9. The CDR3 runs to 15 residues. The CDR3: CASRLSGMGAGELFF. The CDR3 nucleotides read TGTGCCAGCAGACTTAGCGGGATGGGGGCCGGGGAGCTGTTTTTT. Full variable domain (rest looked up from reference TRBV28 and TRBJ2-2): DVKVTQSSRYLVKRTGEKVFLECVQDMDHENMFWYRQDPGLGLRLIYFSYDVKMKEKGDIPEGYSVSREKKERFSLILESASTNQTSMYLCASRLSGMGAGELFFGEGSRLTVL.

This clone was recorded only once. The chain combines TRBV7-3 with TRBJ2-3; 9 nucleotides match TRBD2. V lost 4 bases and J lost 1; bases outside the gene matches: 6. This CDR3 comprises 16 residues. From germline, CDR1 is SGHTA and CDR2 FQGTGA. CDR3: CASSSTGLAGTDTQYF. The CDR3, as DNA: TGTGCCAGCAGCTCCACGGGACTAGCTGGCACAGATACGCAGTATTTT.

This chain links TRBV6-2 or TRBV6-3 with TRBJ2-3, with D perhaps TRBD1 (6 bases). The CDR3 is made up of 15 amino acids. Looked up from germline, CDR1 is MNHEY and CDR2 is SVGEGT. Trimming removed 4 bases from V and 5 bases from J, with 16 bases in between. CDR3 coding DNA: TGTGCCAGCAGTTGGGACAACCGCCTATTAGATACGCAGTATTTT. Translation: CASSWDNRLLDTQYF.

The rearrangement joins TRBV28 to TRBJ2-1, with 7 nucleotides matching TRBD1. J was trimmed by 7 bases and V by 5 bases; bases with no gene match: 8. Germline CDR1 and CDR2: MDHEN and SYDVKM. The CDR3 loop spans 14 amino acids. CDR3 bases: TGTGCCAGCAGTAAGGGTAGCAGGGGGAATGAGCAGTTCTTC. This gives the protein CASSKGSRGNEQFF. The full variable domain, in which reference TRBV28 and TRBJ2-1 provide the parts outside the CDR3, is DVKVTQSSRYLVKRTGEKVFLECVQDMDHENMFWYRQDPGLGLRLIYFSYDVKMKEKGDIPEGYSVSREKKERFSLILESASTNQTSMYLCASSKGSRGNEQFFGPGTRLTVL.

The chain recombines TRBV21-1 with TRBJ1-5. TRBV21-1 is a documented pseudogene. This CDR3 spans 14 amino acids. CDR3: CASRVQTANQPQHF. The CDR3 DNA follows: TGTGCCAGCAGAGTCCAAACGGCGAATCAGCCCCAGCATTTT.

The chain couples TRBV23-1 to TRBJ1-2, with unresolved D. TRBV23-1 is given ORF status, its function remaining uncertain. Trimming stripped 1 base from V and 6 bases from J, with 15 bases between. The CDR3 sequence is 15 residues long. CDR3 sequence: CASSQCRPCGDGYTF. The CDR3 bases are TGCGCCAGCAGTCAATGTCGTCCCTGCGGGGATGGCTACACCTTC.

This sequence joins TRBV6-1 and TRBJ1-5, with D unclear. V lost 3 bases, J lost 9 bases, and 12 bases lay in between. The CDR3 loop spans 13 amino acids. Germline loops: CDR1 MNHNS, CDR2 SASEGT. CDR3 sequence (DNA): TGTGCCAGCAGTGAGCAAGGTACGTGGCCCCAGCATTTT. As protein: CASSEQGTWPQHF.

This chain links TRBV19 with TRBJ2-5, with 7 bases aligning to TRBD1. Germline V gives CDR1 LNHDA, CDR2 SQIVND (reference sequence). V dropped 10 bases and J dropped 5; count of bases not matched to a gene: 10. The CDR3 contains 13 residues. CDR3 DNA: TGTGCCACTGCGGACAGGCGGGCGGAGACCCAGTACTTC. It translates to CATADRRAETQYF. Based on the CDR3 plus reference TRBV19 and TRBJ2-5, the full variable domain is DGGITQSPKYLFRKEGQNVTLSCEQNLNHDAMYWYRQDPGQGLRLIYYSQIVNDFQKGDIAEGYSVSREKKESFPLTVTSAQKNPTAFYLCATADRRAETQYFGPGTRLLVL.

The chain recombines TRBV29-1 with TRBJ2-4, with D perhaps matching TRBD2 (5 bases). The ends were cut back, 5 bases at V and 0 bases at J, with 11 bases in the middle. Germline CDR1 and CDR2: SQVTM and ANQGSEA. This CDR3 region has 14 residues. This chain's CDR3 is CSVRAELAKNIQYF. The CDR3 nucleotides are TGCAGCGTTCGAGCGGAGCTAGCCAAAAACATTCAGTACTTC.

The CDR3 DNA is TGTGCCTGGAGTCCCCCCATCGAAACTGAGCAGTACTTC. Amino acids: CAWSPPIETEQYF. The chain recombines TRBV30 with TRBJ2-7; the D is unclear. The CDR3 extends over 13 amino acids. V was clipped by 2 bases and J by 7 bases, with 15 bases between them. The germline CDR1 and CDR2 sequences are GTSNPN and SVGIG (reference sequence).

This clone came up a few times. The chain links TRBV30 to TRBJ1-2; the match to TRBD1 covers 7 bases. Germline V gene data show CDR1 as GTSNPN and CDR2 as SVGIG (reference sequence). Losses at the gene ends were 2 bases for V and 2 bases for J; bases not matched to a gene: 2. CDR3 length equals 13 residues. CDR3 in DNA: TGTGCCTGGAGTCAACAGGGGAACTATGGCTACACCTTC. Its protein product is CAWSQQGNYGYTF.

This clone occurred a few times. The chain couples TRBV5-4 to TRBJ1-4; D is ambiguous. From germline, CDR1 is SGHNT and CDR2 YYREEE (reference sequence). This CDR3 spans 15 amino acids. The V end lost 0 bases, the J end lost 2 bases, and 8 bases lay between the germline ends. Here the CDR3 reads CASSLGGNTNEKLFF. The CDR3 bases are TGTGCCAGCAGCTTGGGGGGTAACACTAATGAAAAACTGTTTTTT.

This chain links TRBV12-3 or TRBV12-4 with TRBJ1-1; the D gene is possibly TRBD1 (6 bases). Trimming cost V 5 bases and J 3 bases, with 10 bases left between them. This CDR3 comprises 13 residues. The CDR3 here is CASSQNRDTEAFF. The DNA of the CDR3 is TGTGCCAGCAGTCAAAACAGGGACACTGAAGCTTTCTTT.

The rearrangement links TRBV5-1 to TRBJ2-5; 12 positions match TRBD1. Germline V gives CDR1 SGHRS, CDR2 YFSETQ. This CDR3 is 16 amino acids long. V was clipped by 4 bases and J by 1 base; unmatched bases: 5. The DNA of the CDR3 is TGCGCCAGCAGCCCAAGGGACAGGGGGCCCCAAGAGACCCAGTACTTC. This sequence encodes CASSPRDRGPQETQYF.

CDR3 in amino acids: CASSLLGTNYGYTF. The CDR3 region has the DNA TGTGCCAGCAGCTTGTTAGGGACAAACTATGGCTACACCTTC. This chain connects TRBV7-9 to TRBJ1-2, with a tentative D call TRBD1 (6 bases). The CDR3 is made up of 14 amino acids. The V end was cut by 3 bases, the J end by 2 bases, with 10 bases between. CDR1 and CDR2 (germline): SEHNR, FQNEAQ (reference sequence).

This clone is medium-sized within its sample. This chain links TRBV5-4 with TRBJ1-6; no reliable D call. CDR1 is SGHNT and CDR2 is YYREEE in the germline V gene (reference sequence). V lost 0 bases, J lost 5 bases, and 0 bases lay in between. The CDR3 runs 12 residues. The CDR3 region has the DNA TGTGCCAGCAGCTTGGATAATTCACCCCTCCACTTT. Its translation: CASSLDNSPLHF.

The chain couples TRBV2 to TRBJ2-5, with 11 nucleotides matching TRBD2. The CDR3 has 14 residues. V was clipped by 5 bases and J by 5 bases; unmatched bases: 4. CDR1 SNHLY and CDR2 FYNNEI come from the germline V gene. CDR3 in amino acids: CASSFSGGAETQYF. The DNA for the CDR3 is TGTGCCAGCAGTTTTAGCGGGGGGGCTGAGACCCAGTACTTC.

The genes are TRBV7-9 and TRBJ2-1, with D possibly being TRBD1 or TRBD2 (5 bases each). CDR3 length: 13 residues. Germline CDR1 and CDR2: SEHNR and FQNEAQ (reference sequence). V was clipped by 5 bases and J by 7 bases, with 12 bases between them. The CDR3 nucleotides are TGTGCCAGCAGCCGAGGGGCTAATAATGAGCAGTTCTTC. Translating it yields CASSRGANNEQFF.

The chain is built from TRBV2 and TRBJ1-6; no definite D call. V lost 3 bases and J 7 bases, leaving 10 bases between the germline ends. This CDR3 region has 14 residues. The germline CDR1 and CDR2 sequences are SNHLY and FYNNEI. The CDR3 DNA sequence: TGTGCCAGCAGTGACGGGCAGTTAAATTCACCCCTCCACTTT. Its protein product is CASSDGQLNSPLHF.

This clone has more than one count but fewer than ten. V gene TRBV11-3 combines with J gene TRBJ2-2; a weak D match, TRBD2 (6 bases). V was shortened by 4 bases and J by 6 bases, with 15 bases between the two germline ends. The length of the CDR3 is 15 residues. Germline CDR1 is SGHNT and CDR2 is YENEEA. The DNA for the CDR3 is TGTGCCAGCAGCTCGGGGGTAGGGAAGCCCGGGGAGCTGTTTTTT. This sequence encodes CASSSGVGKPGELFF.

The chain uses TRBV5-4 and TRBJ2-5, with D unclear. This CDR3 contains 14 residues. V was shortened by 0 bases and J by 1 base, with 7 bases between the two germline ends. CDR1 is SGHNT, CDR2 YYREEE, per germline (reference sequence). The CDR3 here is CASSLGRPQETQYF. Written as DNA, the CDR3 is TGTGCCAGCAGCTTGGGACGGCCCCAAGAGACCCAGTACTTC.

The chain couples TRBV20-1 to TRBJ1-1; D perhaps matches TRBD1 (6 bases). Trimming took 4 bases from V and 7 from J, leaving 10 bases between them. Germline loops: CDR1 DFQATT, CDR2 SNEGSKA (reference sequence). The CDR3 is 11 residues long. The CDR3 bases are TGCAGTGCTAAGGGGGGGGGTGAAGCTTTCTTT. Translating it yields CSAKGGGEAFF.

The genes are TRBV5-4 and TRBJ1-5; 9 positions agree with TRBD1. The germline V gene encodes CDR1 SGHNT and CDR2 YYREEE (reference sequence). V was clipped by 3 bases and J by 7 bases; unmatched bases: 2. The CDR3 consists of 13 residues. CDR3 residues: CASSSDRGQPQHF. The CDR3 DNA follows: TGTGCCAGCAGCTCGGACAGGGGCCAGCCCCAGCATTTT.

The chain's CDR3 is CASSSSKRSSGGRETQYF. The CDR3 DNA sequence: TGTGCCAGCAGCTCCTCAAAGAGGAGTAGCGGGGGGCGGGAGACCCAGTACTTC. J is TRBJ2-5 and V is TRBV7-2; 10 bases are a match to TRBD2. From germline, CDR1 is SGHTA and CDR2 FQGNSA. With 4 bases clipped from V and 5 bases from J, the junction kept 16 bases outside the gene matches. The CDR3 sequence is 18 residues long.

J is TRBJ1-1 and V is TRBV12-1. TRBV12-1 is annotated as a pseudogene. CDR3 length: 17 amino acids. This chain's CDR3 is CASSHLGFRGSNTEAFF. The DNA for the CDR3 is TGTGCCAGCAGCCATTTAGGGTTCCGCGGAAGTAACACTGAAGCTTTCTTT.

The rearrangement uses TRBV30 and TRBJ1-6; no clear D gene. V was shortened by 4 bases and J by 7 bases, with 11 bases between the two germline ends. The CDR3 is 13 amino acids. Germline V gene data show CDR1 as GTSNPN and CDR2 as SVGIG (reference sequence). The CDR3 protein is CAWIAEPNSPLHF. In nucleotides, the CDR3 is TGTGCCTGGATTGCGGAGCCAAATTCACCCCTCCACTTT.